The present entry profiles one T cell receptor (beta chain) with its context. The antigen is not known. Germline V gene lookup returns CDR1 MNHNS and CDR2 SASEGT. The CDR3 has 17 residues. Trimming stripped 2 bases from V and 4 bases from J, with 18 bases between. Naive CD8 cells were CD45RO-negative, positively selected for CCR7, excluding terminally differentiated effector memory CD45RA+ cells. Those who donated were healthy HIV-negative adults, with no recent acute infections or vaccinations reported. The source of the sample is a study of shared clonotypes between healthy human individuals. Study conclusions and caveats: The generation probabilities recorded for non-shared clonotypes fell below those of clonotypes shared by all four donors.

At a deep level, the assay was run. Profiled with immunoSEQ multiplex PCR; TCRdb holds only in-frame clones, not every one. The data contain approximately 740,000 clones, 80% to 95% of them singletons. Sequencing was done on a sample of naive CD8+ T cells sorted from blood. This receptor was taken from a man aged 25-45 years in good health. The chain couples TRBV6-1 to TRBJ2-1, with D possibly called TRBD1 or TRBD2 (7 bases each). The CDR3: CASSELWGGQTYNEQFF. Written as DNA, the CDR3 is TGTGCCAGCAGTGAACTTTGGGGGGGACAGACATACAATGAGCAGTTCTTC.